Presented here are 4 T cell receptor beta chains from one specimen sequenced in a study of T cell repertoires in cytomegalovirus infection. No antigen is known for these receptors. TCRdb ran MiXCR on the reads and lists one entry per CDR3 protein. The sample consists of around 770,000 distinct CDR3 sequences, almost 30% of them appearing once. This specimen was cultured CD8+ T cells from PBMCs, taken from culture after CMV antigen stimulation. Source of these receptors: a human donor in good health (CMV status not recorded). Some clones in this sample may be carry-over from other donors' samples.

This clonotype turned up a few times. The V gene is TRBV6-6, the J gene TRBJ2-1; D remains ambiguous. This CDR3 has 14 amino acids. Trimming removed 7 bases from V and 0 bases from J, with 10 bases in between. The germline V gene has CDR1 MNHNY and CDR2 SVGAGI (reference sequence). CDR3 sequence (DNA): TGTGCCAGCACTGGGGTAAGCTCCTACAATGAGCAGTTCTTC. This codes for CASTGVSSYNEQFF.

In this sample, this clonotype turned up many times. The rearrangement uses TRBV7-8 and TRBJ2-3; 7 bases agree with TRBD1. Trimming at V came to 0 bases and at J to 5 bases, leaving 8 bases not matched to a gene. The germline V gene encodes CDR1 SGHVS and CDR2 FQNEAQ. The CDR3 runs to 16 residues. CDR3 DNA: TGTGCCAGCAGCTTAGCGTGGACAGCAGGGGGAGATACGCAGTATTTT. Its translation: CASSLAWTAGGDTQYF.

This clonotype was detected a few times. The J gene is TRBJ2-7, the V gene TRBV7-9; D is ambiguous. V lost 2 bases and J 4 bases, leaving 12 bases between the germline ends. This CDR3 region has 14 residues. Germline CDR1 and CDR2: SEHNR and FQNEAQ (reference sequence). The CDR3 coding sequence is TGTGCCAGCAGCTTACTTGTGGACGGTTACGAGCAGTACTTC. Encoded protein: CASSLLVDGYEQYF.

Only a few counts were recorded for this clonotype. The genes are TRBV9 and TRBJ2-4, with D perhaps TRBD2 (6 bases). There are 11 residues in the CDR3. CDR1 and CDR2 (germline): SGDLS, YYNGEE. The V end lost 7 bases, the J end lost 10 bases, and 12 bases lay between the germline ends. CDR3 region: CASPQRGIQYF. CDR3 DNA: TGTGCCAGCCCCCAACGGGGGATTCAGTACTTC.